The 12 T cell receptor beta chains listed next were all sequenced from one sample in a study of blood T cell repertoires in COVID-19. TCRdb's copy holds only in-frame clones and misses some; the assay was immunoSEQ multiplex PCR. The sample holds just under 350,000 clones; about four fifths are singletons and the top ten take 2.5% to 3%. The material sequenced was peripheral blood. These receptors all stem from a man aged 25 to 40 with active or convalescent COVID-19.

The CDR3 protein is CASSLSLTPNQPQHF. CDR3 in DNA: TGTGCCAGCAGCTTAAGTCTGACACCCAATCAGCCCCAGCATTTT. The V and J genes are TRBV7-6 and TRBJ1-5; D ambiguous. V was cut by 2 bases and J by 3 bases, with 11 bases left in between. The CDR3 runs to 15 residues. Germline loops: CDR1 SGHVS, CDR2 FNYEAQ.

V and J are TRBV23-1 and TRBJ2-7, with TRBD1 identical over 9 bases. TRBV23-1 is classed as an ORF, of uncertain function. J gave up 3 bases and V 8 bases, and 20 bases lay outside the gene matches. The CDR3 is made up of 18 amino acids. CDR3 DNA sequence: TGCGCCAGCGGGAAATTCTCTCTGTTTCCGGGACAGGGCTACGAGCAGTACTTC. Translated: CASGKFSLFPGQGYEQYF.

The chain carries TRBV7-2 and TRBJ1-4; D is perhaps TRBD1 (5 bases). With 6 bases removed from V and 4 bases from J, the gap between germline ends came to 12 bases. The germline CDR1 and CDR2 sequences are SGHTA and FQGNSA. The CDR3 contains 14 residues. CDR3 loop: CASSSREGNEKLFF. The CDR3 DNA follows: TGTGCCAGCAGTTCCAGGGAGGGTAATGAAAAACTGTTTTTT.

V gene TRBV6-2 or TRBV6-3 combines with J gene TRBJ2-5; 7 bases are a match to TRBD2. There are 16 residues in the CDR3. Per the germline V gene, CDR1 is MNHEY and CDR2 is SVGEGT. Losses at the gene ends were 1 base for V and 0 bases for J; bases not matched to a gene: 5. The CDR3 DNA reads as TGTGCCAGCAGTTACTTTGCGGGGGTGAACCAAGAGACCCAGTACTTC. This translates into CASSYFAGVNQETQYF.

The rearrangement uses TRBV29-1 and TRBJ1-2; no clear D gene. The germline V gene has CDR1 SQVTM and CDR2 ANQGSEA. Trimming left V 4 bases short and J 9 bases short, with 15 bases between. The CDR3 extends over 12 amino acids. The CDR3 region has the DNA TGCAGCGTTGTAGCGTCGGAAGAGAGCTACACCTTC. As protein: CSVVASEESYTF.

The chain uses TRBV12-3 or TRBV12-4 and TRBJ1-2; 10 positions match TRBD1. Germline trimming cut 2 bases from V and 7 bases from J; bases unmatched to any gene: 1. The length of the CDR3 is 13 residues. CDR3 in DNA: TGTGCCAGCAGTTTACGACAGGGGGCTGGCTACACCTTC. Protein product: CASSLRQGAGYTF.

The CDR3 spells CATSDTGLQETQYF. The CDR3 bases are TGTGCCACCAGTGACACGGGACTCCAAGAGACCCAGTACTTC. The V and J genes are TRBV24-1 and TRBJ2-5; TRBD2 is a possible D gene (6 bases). The V end lost 4 bases, the J end lost 1 base, and 9 bases lay between the germline ends. This CDR3 region has 14 residues. The germline V gene encodes CDR1 KGHDR and CDR2 SFDVKD.

J is TRBJ1-2 and V is TRBV9; maybe TRBD1 (6 bases). The V end lost 2 bases, the J end lost 2 bases, and 16 bases lay between the germline ends. CDR1 is SGDLS, CDR2 YYNGEE, per germline. The CDR3 is 16 residues long. The CDR3 nucleotides are TGTGCCAGCAGCGTTCAGATAGGGGGAGCAAACTATGGCTACACCTTC. As protein: CASSVQIGGANYGYTF.

The rearrangement links TRBV6-2 or TRBV6-3 to TRBJ2-5; D is perhaps TRBD1 (5 bases). V lost 5 bases and J lost 6, with 13 bases in between. The CDR3 length is 13 residues. Germline CDR1 reads MNHEY; CDR2 reads SVGEGT. CDR3 coding DNA: TGTGCCAGCAGTCAACAGGCCACAAAGACCCAGTACTTC. Protein: CASSQQATKTQYF.

The chain links TRBV7-9 to TRBJ2-1, with TRBD2 as a possible D gene (6 bases). There are 12 residues in the CDR3. Germline assignment: CDR1 SEHNR and CDR2 FQNEAQ (reference sequence). V was pared by 5 bases and J by 8 bases, with 10 bases between. The CDR3 DNA follows: TGTGCCAGCAGCCCGGCTAGCGATGAGCAGTTCTTC. Translated: CASSPASDEQFF.

The chain carries TRBV19 and TRBJ1-1, with 10 bases fitting TRBD1. The trim removed 1 base at V and 3 bases at J, leaving 2 bases unmatched. CDR1 is LNHDA and CDR2 is SQIVND in the germline V gene (reference sequence). The CDR3 is 15 residues long. Written as DNA, the CDR3 is TGTGCCAGTAGTATAGGTGGGACAGGGGACACTGAAGCTTTCTTT. This gives the protein CASSIGGTGDTEAFF.

On this clone itself: The same CDR3 can be traced to other DNA sequences in this sample. The chain couples TRBV14 to TRBJ2-7; D remains unclear. The V gene lost 0 bases and the J gene lost 7 bases, with 10 bases spanning the gap. The CDR3 runs to 13 residues. The germline V gene has CDR1 SGHDN and CDR2 FVKESK. The CDR3 here is CASSQESGREQYF. The CDR3 region has the DNA TGTGCCAGCAGCCAAGAGTCAGGTCGGGAGCAGTACTTC.